This is a list of T cell receptor beta chains from one sample in a study of post-analysis software for immune sequencing data. TCRdb reanalysed the PCR reads using MiXCR and keeps one entry per CDR3 protein. The table has around 400,000 distinct CDR3 sequences, roughly 38% seen once. Sequenced sample: blood. The receptors stem from a girl aged 2-10 years with multiple sclerosis. Both conserved end residues are part of each CDR3. The D gene is left open where the match is weak. Clone size, where shown, is once, few, many, or a class for clones that have expanded.

TRBJ2-1 | . | TRBV20-1 | few | TGCAGTGCGTATGACGGGAGAGGTAATGAGCAGTTCTTC | CSAYDGRGNEQFF
TRBJ2-4 | . | TRBV29-1 | few | TGCAGCGTTGAAGACGAGAGGGTTGGGCAGTACTTC | CSVEDERVGQYF
TRBJ2-3 | TRBD1 | TRBV7-9 | . | TGTGCCAGCAGCTTAGCCAGGGGGCATGGAGATACGCAGTATTTT | CASSLARGHGDTQYF
TRBJ2-1 | TRBD1 | TRBV20-1 | few | TGCAGTGCTAGAGATAGTAGGGGGCAACTCTACAATGAGCAGTTCTTC | CSARDSRGQLYNEQFF
TRBJ2-7 | TRBD1 | TRBV4-1 | . | TGCGCCAGCAGACTACAGGGGCGGCACGAGCAGTACTTC | CASRLQGRHEQYF
TRBJ1-2 | TRBD1 | TRBV6-1 | few | TGTGCCAGCAGTGAACGAAGGGGGCCCTATGGCTACACCTTC | CASSERRGPYGYTF
TRBJ2-3 | . | TRBV20-1 | few | TGCAGTGCTCCACTGCTGTCGTTCACAGATACGCAGTATTTT | CSAPLLSFTDTQYF
TRBJ1-1 | . | TRBV12-3/TRBV12-4 | . | TGTGCCAGCAGTTTAGGGGGCGGCAGGGGCCCAAGTGAGAACACTGAAGCTTTCTTT | CASSLGGGRGPSENTEAFF
TRBJ2-7 | . | TRBV7-2 | . | TGTGCCAGCAGCAGACAGAGGCGCGAGCAGTACTTC | CASSRQRREQYF
TRBJ2-7 | . | TRBV6-5 | few | TGTGCCAGCAGCCGAAACGGGGCGGACGAGCAGTACTTC | CASSRNGADEQYF
TRBJ2-3 | . | TRBV7-8 | . | TGTGCCAGCAGTCCCCACCGAAATGCAGGGACTAGCACAGATACGCAGTATTTT | CASSPHRNAGTSTDTQYF
TRBJ2-3 | . | TRBV5-1 | . | TGCGCCAGCAGCGGGCAGTATACGCAGTATTTT | CASSGQYTQYF
TRBJ1-5 | . | TRBV20-1 | . | TGCAGTGCTACTGGGACACCTTATAGCAATCAGCCCCAGCATTTT | CSATGTPYSNQPQHF
TRBJ2-5 | . | TRBV12-3/TRBV12-4 | . | TGTGCCAGCAGGCGACAGCAAGAGACCCAGTACTTC | CASRRQQETQYF
TRBJ2-7 | . | TRBV7-9 | . | TGTGCCAGCAGCTTGACCGATGGATCCTACGAGCAGTACTTC | CASSLTDGSYEQYF
TRBJ1-2 | . | TRBV12-3/TRBV12-4 | few | TGTGCCAGCAGCATAACTGGGGGGAACAGCTATGGCTACACCTTC | CASSITGGNSYGYTF
TRBJ2-1 | TRBD1 | TRBV28 | . | TGTGCCAACAGCGAACCCGGGACAGGCGGAAATGAGCAGTTCTTC | CANSEPGTGGNEQFF
TRBJ1-1 | . | TRBV27 | . | TGTGCCAGCAGTTTCTTTGGGTTGACCACTGAAGCTTTCTTT | CASSFFGLTTEAFF
TRBJ1-2 | . | TRBV7-9 | . | TGTGCCAGCAGCTCCCCACCCTATGGCTACACCTTC | CASSSPPYGYTF
TRBJ2-3 | . | TRBV5-6 | once | TGTGCCAGCAGCCCCCCGGACAGTTTCACAGATACGCAGTATTTT | CASSPPDSFTDTQYF
TRBJ1-1 | . | TRBV7-2 | . | TGTGCCAGCAGCTTAAGTCCGGCGAACACTGAAGCTTTCTTT | CASSLSPANTEAFF
TRBJ2-3 | TRBD2 | TRBV4-2 | . | TGTGCCAGCAGCCAAGGATACGGGGCTAGCGGGGCCACAGATACGCAGTATTTT | CASSQGYGASGATDTQYF
TRBJ1-2 | . | TRBV6-2/TRBV6-3 | . | TGTGCCAGCAGTTACTCCAGATACACCTATGGCTACACCTTC | CASSYSRYTYGYTF
TRBJ1-5 | . | TRBV29-1 | few | TGCAGCGTTGCTGGGGACCGGGATCAGCCCCAGCATTTT | CSVAGDRDQPQHF
TRBJ1-5 | . | TRBV27 | . | TGTGCCAGCAGTTTATATGGGAATAATCAGCCCCAGCATTTT | CASSLYGNNQPQHF
TRBJ2-7 | TRBD2 | TRBV29-1 | . | TGCAGCGTTGAGACGCAGACTAGCGGGAGGGATTACGAGCAGTACTTC | CSVETQTSGRDYEQYF
TRBJ1-2 | . | TRBV29-1 | . | TGCAGCGTCACAGGGAGGGGTAACTATGGCTACACCTTC | CSVTGRGNYGYTF
TRBJ2-7 | TRBD1 | TRBV5-1 | . | TGCGCCAGCAGCCCCCACCCCGACAGGGGAAGCTCGAGCTCCTACGAGCAGTACTTC | CASSPHPDRGSSSSYEQYF
TRBJ1-5 | . | TRBV6-1 | few | TGTGCCAGCCTGAAAGACGGGGAAATTGGCAATCAGCCCCAGCATTTT | CASLKDGEIGNQPQHF
TRBJ2-5 | . | TRBV2 | . | TGTGCCACGAACTTGAGTGAAGAAGAGACCCAGTACTTC | CATNLSEEETQYF
TRBJ2-5 | TRBD2 | TRBV7-2 | few | TGTGCCAGCAGCCCTGGACTAGCGGGGGGCTGGGAGACCCAGTACTTC | CASSPGLAGGWETQYF
TRBJ2-7 | TRBD2 | TRBV20-1 | . | TGCAGTGCTAGACCCGGGACTAGCGATTCCTACAATGAGCAGTACTTC | CSARPGTSDSYNEQYF
TRBJ2-5 | . | TRBV4-3 | . | TGCGCCAGCAGCCAAGATAGGGGCTTGTTTGAGACCCAGTACTTC | CASSQDRGLFETQYF
TRBJ2-2 | . | TRBV12-3/TRBV12-4 | few | TGTGCCAGCAGTCCACGGGGATCGAACACCGGGGAGCTGTTTTTT | CASSPRGSNTGELFF
TRBJ1-2 | TRBD1 | TRBV6-1 | . | TGTGCCAGCAGTGTTACAGGGGTTGCTGGCTACACCTTC | CASSVTGVAGYTF
TRBJ1-2 | . | TRBV6-1 | . | TGTGCCAGCAGTCCGAGACATGGGGAGGGGGTTCGAGGCTATGGCTACACCTTC | CASSPRHGEGVRGYGYTF
TRBJ2-3 | . | TRBV2 | . | TGTGCCAGCAGTGATGGGGGCGCAGATACGCAGTATTTT | CASSDGGADTQYF
TRBJ1-5 | TRBD1 | TRBV6-5 | . | TGTGCCAGCAGCTCCGACAGGGAGGAGCGGCCCCAGCATTTT | CASSSDREERPQHF
TRBJ1-2 | . | TRBV28 | . | TGTGCCAGCAGTTCCTCGCCAGGGAGATCTGGCTACACCTTC | CASSSSPGRSGYTF
TRBJ2-3 | . | TRBV5-1 | . | TGCGCCAGCAGTGCTAGCTCCCAGTGGGGAGATACGCAGTATTTT | CASSASSQWGDTQYF
TRBJ1-5 | . | TRBV20-1 | few | TGCAGTGCTAGCGATTTTGGGGGCAATCAGCCCCAGCATTTT | CSASDFGGNQPQHF
TRBJ2-7 | TRBD2 | TRBV6-6 | few | TGTGCCAGCAGTTACCTCGGGGGGGCATCCTACGAGCAGTACTTC | CASSYLGGASYEQYF
TRBJ2-3 | TRBD2 | TRBV28 | . | TGTGCCAGCAGTTTAACGGGAGGGCGTGTGGGTACGCAGTATTTT | CASSLTGGRVGTQYF
TRBJ2-7 | . | TRBV12-3/TRBV12-4 | . | TGTGCCAGCAGGTCCTCACTGGACCCCTCCTACGAGCAGTACTTC | CASRSSLDPSYEQYF
TRBJ2-1 | TRBD2 | TRBV5-1 | . | TGCGCCAGCAGCTTGGCCTTGACTAGCGGGGTCTCCTACAATGAGCAGTTCTTC | CASSLALTSGVSYNEQFF
TRBJ2-3 | . | TRBV12-3/TRBV12-4 | . | TGTGCCAGCAGCTGGCTCTGGGACCTGCCAGCAGAGTTGTCAGATACGCAGTATTTT | CASSWLWDLPAELSDTQYF
TRBJ2-5 | TRBD2 | TRBV12-3/TRBV12-4 | few | TGTGCCAGCAGTCAACACCCCGGGACTAGCGGGAGTCCGCAAGAGACCCAGTACTTC | CASSQHPGTSGSPQETQYF
TRBJ1-1 | . | TRBV5-1 | . | TGCGCCAGCAGCGAAACAGGGTTGGGAGGAACTGAAGCTTTCTTT | CASSETGLGGTEAFF
TRBJ2-1 | TRBD2 | TRBV19 | . | TGTGCCAGTATAGCGGGGGATGAGCAGTTCTTC | CASIAGDEQFF
TRBJ1-1 | . | TRBV7-8 | . | TGTGCCAGCAGCTTAGGGTCGGCGCGGTACACTGAAGCTTTCTTT | CASSLGSARYTEAFF
TRBJ1-1 | . | TRBV7-2 | few | TGTGCCAGCAGCTTATCTGGCACTGAAGCTTTCTTT | CASSLSGTEAFF
TRBJ2-5 | TRBD1 | TRBV20-1 | . | TGCAGTGCTAGGGGCGGAGGACAGGGATCGATGTACCAAGAGACCCAGTACTTC | CSARGGGQGSMYQETQYF
TRBJ1-2 | . | TRBV6-6 | . | TGTGCCAGCAGTTACGACGGGGACTATGGCTACACCTTC | CASSYDGDYGYTF
TRBJ2-4 | TRBD1 | TRBV27 | . | TGTGCCAGCAGTTGGACAGGGGGGAGTGACATTCAGTACTTC | CASSWTGGSDIQYF